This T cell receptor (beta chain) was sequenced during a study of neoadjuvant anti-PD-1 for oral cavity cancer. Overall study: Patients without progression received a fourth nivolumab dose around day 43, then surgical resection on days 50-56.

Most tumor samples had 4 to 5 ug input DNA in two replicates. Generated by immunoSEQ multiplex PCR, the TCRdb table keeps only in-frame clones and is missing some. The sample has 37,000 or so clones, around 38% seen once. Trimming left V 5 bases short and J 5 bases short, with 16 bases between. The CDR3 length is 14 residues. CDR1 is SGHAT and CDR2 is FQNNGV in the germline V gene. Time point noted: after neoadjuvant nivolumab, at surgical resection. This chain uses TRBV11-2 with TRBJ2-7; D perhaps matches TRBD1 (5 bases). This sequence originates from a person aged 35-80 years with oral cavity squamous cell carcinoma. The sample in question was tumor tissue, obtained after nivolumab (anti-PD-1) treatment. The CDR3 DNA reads TGTGCCAGCAGCCAGGGATATGTCGCCAACGAGCAGTACTTC. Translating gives CASSQGYVANEQYF.